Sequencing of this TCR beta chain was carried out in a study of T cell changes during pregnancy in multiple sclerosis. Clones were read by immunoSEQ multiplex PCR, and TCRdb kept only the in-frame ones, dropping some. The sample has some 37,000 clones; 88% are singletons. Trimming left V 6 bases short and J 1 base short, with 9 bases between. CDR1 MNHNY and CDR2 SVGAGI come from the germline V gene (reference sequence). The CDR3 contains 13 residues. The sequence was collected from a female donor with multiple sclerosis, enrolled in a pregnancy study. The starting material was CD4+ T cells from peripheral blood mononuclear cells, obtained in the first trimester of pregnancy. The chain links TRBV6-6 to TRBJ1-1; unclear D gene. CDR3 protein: CASSKKWNTEAFF. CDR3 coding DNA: TGTGCCAGCAGCAAAAAATGGAACACTGAAGCTTTCTTT.